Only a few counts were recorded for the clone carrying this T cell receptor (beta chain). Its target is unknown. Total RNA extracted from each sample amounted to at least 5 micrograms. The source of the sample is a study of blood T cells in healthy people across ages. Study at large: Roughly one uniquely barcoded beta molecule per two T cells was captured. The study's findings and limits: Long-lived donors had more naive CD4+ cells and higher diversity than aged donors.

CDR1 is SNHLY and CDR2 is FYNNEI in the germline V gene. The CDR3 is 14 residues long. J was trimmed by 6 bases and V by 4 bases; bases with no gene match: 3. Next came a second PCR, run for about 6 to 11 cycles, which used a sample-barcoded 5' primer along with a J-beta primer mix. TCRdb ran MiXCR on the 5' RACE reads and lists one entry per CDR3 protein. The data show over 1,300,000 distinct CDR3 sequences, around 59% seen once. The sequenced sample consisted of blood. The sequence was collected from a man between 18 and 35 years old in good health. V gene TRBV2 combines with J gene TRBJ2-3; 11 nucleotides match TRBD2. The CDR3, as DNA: TGTGCCAGCAGTGCTGGACTAGCGGGCGATACGCAGTATTTT. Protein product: CASSAGLAGDTQYF.